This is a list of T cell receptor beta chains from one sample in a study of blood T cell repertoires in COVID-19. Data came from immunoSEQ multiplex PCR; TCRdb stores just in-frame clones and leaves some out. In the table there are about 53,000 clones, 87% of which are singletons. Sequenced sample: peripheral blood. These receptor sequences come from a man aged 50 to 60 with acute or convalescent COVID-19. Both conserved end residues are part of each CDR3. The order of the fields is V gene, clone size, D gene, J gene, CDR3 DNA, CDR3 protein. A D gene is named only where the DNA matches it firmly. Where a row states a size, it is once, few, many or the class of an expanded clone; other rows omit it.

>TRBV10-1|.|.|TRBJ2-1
TGCGCCAGCAGTGAGTCTGGAGTATCATACAATGAGCAGTTCTTC
CASSESGVSYNEQFF
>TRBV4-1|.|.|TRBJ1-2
TGCGCCAGCAGCCGACTTTTGGATCGGGGGACCTATGGCTACACCTTC
CASSRLLDRGTYGYTF
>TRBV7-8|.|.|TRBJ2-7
TGTGCCAGCCTGGGGGGAATCACTTACGAGCAGTACTTC
CASLGGITYEQYF
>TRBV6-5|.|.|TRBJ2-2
TGTGCCAGCAGTTACTCCCTGACAGCGAGCACCGGGGAGCTGTTTTTT
CASSYSLTASTGELFF
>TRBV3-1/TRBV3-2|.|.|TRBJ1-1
TGTGCCAGCAGCCAACAGGGTACGGTCGACACTGAAGCTTTCTTT
CASSQQGTVDTEAFF
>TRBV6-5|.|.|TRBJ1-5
TGTGCCAGCAGCCAGGACAATCAGCCCCAGCATTTT
CASSQDNQPQHF
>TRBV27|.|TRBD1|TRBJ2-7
TGTGCCAGCAGTTCCGTGACAGGGGCCTACGAGCAGTACTTC
CASSSVTGAYEQYF
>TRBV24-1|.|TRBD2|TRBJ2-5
TGTGCCACCAGTTGGGGGGGCCAAGAGACCCAGTACTTC
CATSWGGQETQYF
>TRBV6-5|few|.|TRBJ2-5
TGTGCCAGCAATCGACTGACAGGCGTAAGGACCCAGTACTTC
CASNRLTGVRTQYF
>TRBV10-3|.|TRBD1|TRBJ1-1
TGTGCCATCAGTGAGTCAAGAGGGACAGGGGTGGAAACGGCTTTCTTT
CAISESRGTGVETAFF
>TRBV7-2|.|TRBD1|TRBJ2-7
TGTGCCAGCAGCTTAGGGGGACAGGGCTACGAGCAGTACTTC
CASSLGGQGYEQYF
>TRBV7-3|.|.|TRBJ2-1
TGTGCCAGCAGCCCCCAGGGACTGTCTTGGGCCTCCTACAATGAGCAGTTCTTC
CASSPQGLSWASYNEQFF
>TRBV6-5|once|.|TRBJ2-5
TGTGCCAGCAGTTACTCGAGAGGGGGGGGGCCGGAGACCCAGTACTTC
CASSYSRGGGPETQYF
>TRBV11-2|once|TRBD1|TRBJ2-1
TGTGCCAGCAGCCACAGGGGATCGTCCTACAATGAGCAGTTCTTC
CASSHRGSSYNEQFF
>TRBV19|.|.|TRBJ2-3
TGTGCCAGTAGTATCTTACCAACAGGGCCTAGCACAGATACGCAGTATTTT
CASSILPTGPSTDTQYF
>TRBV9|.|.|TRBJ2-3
TGTGCCAGCAGCGCCGGGGGAGATACGCAGTATTTT
CASSAGGDTQYF
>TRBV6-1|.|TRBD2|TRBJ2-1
TGTGCCAGCAGTGAACTAGCGGGGGGGTCTAGCTCCTACAATGAGCAGTTCTTC
CASSELAGGSSSYNEQFF
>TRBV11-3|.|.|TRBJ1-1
TGTGCCAGTCCGGGTGCGAACACTGAAGCTTTCTTT
CASPGANTEAFF
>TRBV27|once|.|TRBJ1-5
TGTGCCAGCAGTTTCAACAGGGATCAGCCCCAGCATTTT
CASSFNRDQPQHF
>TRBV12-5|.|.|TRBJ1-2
TGTGCTAGTGGTTCCCCCCAGGGGATACACTATGGCTACACCTTC
CASGSPQGIHYGYTF
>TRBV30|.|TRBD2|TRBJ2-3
TGTGCCTGGCGGGTAGCGGGAGCCTATAGCACAGATACGCAGTATTTT
CAWRVAGAYSTDTQYF
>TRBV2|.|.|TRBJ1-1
TGTGCCAGCTCGAGGGGGGAAGCTTTCTTT
CASSRGEAFF
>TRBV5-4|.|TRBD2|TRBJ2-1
TGTGCCAGCAGCCCCGGGAGGGTCTCCTACAATGAGCAGTTCTTC
CASSPGRVSYNEQFF
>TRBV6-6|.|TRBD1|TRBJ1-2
TGTGCCAGCAGTTACCTTACAGGGGAGGATGGCTACACCTTC
CASSYLTGEDGYTF
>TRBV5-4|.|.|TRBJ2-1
TGTGCCAGCAGCTTGGGTCCTTACAATGAGCAGTTCTTC
CASSLGPYNEQFF
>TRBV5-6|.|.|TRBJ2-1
TGTGCCAGCAGCTTGGCGGGATGGGATGAGCAGTTCTTC
CASSLAGWDEQFF
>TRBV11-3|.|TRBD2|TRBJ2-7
TGTGCCAGCAGCTTAGATGGTAGGGGCGGGAGTGACGAGCAGTACTTC
CASSLDGRGGSDEQYF
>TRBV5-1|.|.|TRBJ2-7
TGCGCCAGCAGCTTGGGGACAGCTCTCCATGTCTACGAGCAGTACTTC
CASSLGTALHVYEQYF
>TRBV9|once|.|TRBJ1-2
TGTGCCAGCAGCGTAGCTCTTGGGAGGGGTAACTATGGCTACACCTTC
CASSVALGRGNYGYTF
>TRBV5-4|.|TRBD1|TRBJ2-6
TGTGCCAGCAGCCGGATGGGACAGGGGGCGTTTGGGGCCAACGTCCTGACTTTC
CASSRMGQGAFGANVLTF
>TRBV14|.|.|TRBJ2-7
TGTGCCAGCAGCCTCTCCGGACTGGTCTCCTACGAGCAGTACTTC
CASSLSGLVSYEQYF
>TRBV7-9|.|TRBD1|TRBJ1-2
TGTGCCAGCAGCTTCGAAGGACAGGGAATAGTCTATGGCTACACCTTC
CASSFEGQGIVYGYTF